This T cell receptor beta chain was captured in a study of shared clonotypes between healthy human individuals. The overall study: Donors, aged 18 to 49, were two women and a few men.

All participating donors were Caucasian adults from Nashville, Tennessee. The CDR3 loop spans 14 amino acids. Looked up from germline, CDR1 is MNHEY and CDR2 is SVGAGI. V lost 8 bases and J lost 4, with 17 bases in between. TCRdb keeps only in-frame clones here, not all; method: immunoSEQ multiplex PCR. The sample lists a few million clones, around nine tenths occurring once. The V and J genes are TRBV6-5 and TRBJ1-2; D gene unclear. The sequenced sample consisted of naive CD4+ T cells sorted from blood. The subset is: CD45RA+ positively selected. This clonotype was sampled from a young man in good health. CDR3: CASSDVGFGYGYTF. CDR3 nucleotide sequence: TGTGCCAGCTCGGACGTGGGCTTCGGCTATGGCTACACCTTC.